This TCR beta chain derives from a study of blood T cell repertoires in COVID-19. TCRdb keeps only in-frame clones here, not all; method: immunoSEQ multiplex PCR. The sample holds roughly 130,000 clones; 70% to 90% are singletons and the top ten take 3% to 4%. V shed 9 bases and J 6 bases; nucleotides not matched to a gene: 9. CDR1 KGHDR and CDR2 SFDVKD come from the germline V gene. The CDR3 length is 13 residues. This chain connects TRBV24-1 to TRBJ1-1; TRBD1 matches 7 bases. Material for sequencing was peripheral blood. This TCR derives from a woman aged 60 to 75 with acute or convalescent COVID-19. CDR3 sequence (DNA): TGTGCCACCCGGGACAGTTTTAATGCTGAAGCTTTCTTT. Translation: CATRDSFNAEAFF.